The 5 T cell receptor beta chains reported below all come from one sample, sequenced in a study of T-cell memory formation after mild COVID-19. TCRdb processed the 5' RACE reads anew with MiXCR; each CDR3 protein has one entry. Here the sample spans 400,000 or so distinct CDR3 sequences, about 19% being singletons. The sequenced material came from PBMCs or a T cell subset sorted from them (not recorded which). The receptor source for this set is an adult woman who had mild COVID-19 (a few samples of this study predate the infection). Cell type and time point are not known.

The chain has TRBV7-8 and TRBJ1-3; no clear D gene. In germline, CDR1 is SGHVS, CDR2 FQNEAQ. V dropped 6 bases and J dropped 1 base, with 10 bases sitting between them. This CDR3 contains 14 residues. CDR3 nucleotide sequence: TGTGCCAGCAGGGCAAAAGAATCTGGAAACACCATATATTTT. It codes for CASRAKESGNTIYF.

The rearrangement links TRBV7-2 to TRBJ2-1; 10 bases are a match to TRBD2. Germline CDR1 is SGHTA and CDR2 is FQGNSA. The length of the CDR3 is 16 residues. The junction had 9 bases not matched to a gene; V was cut back by 2 bases and J by 8 bases. The CDR3 loop is CASSLYTLAGVDEQFF. In DNA form, the CDR3 reads TGTGCCAGCAGCTTATACACCCTAGCGGGAGTCGATGAGCAGTTCTTC. Full variable domain (outside the CDR3, taken from reference TRBV7-2 and TRBJ2-1): GAGVSQSPSNKVTEKGKDVELRCDPISGHTALYWYRQSLGQGLEFLIYFQGNSAPDKSGLPSDRFSAERTGGSVSTLTIQRTQQEDSAVYLCASSLYTLAGVDEQFFGPGTRLTVL.

The genes are TRBV29-1 and TRBJ2-7, with 10 bases matching TRBD1. The V gene's germline CDR1 is SQVTM and CDR2 ANQGSEA. Losses at the gene ends were 7 bases for V and 7 bases for J; bases not matched to a gene: 16. This CDR3 region has 15 residues. For the CDR3, the DNA is TGCAGCGGAAAGTCAACCGGGACAGGGGATCTGGAGCAGTACTTC. Encoded protein: CSGKSTGTGDLEQYF.

J is TRBJ1-1 and V is TRBV24-1; D possibly corresponds to TRBD1 (5 bases). Looked up from germline, CDR1 is KGHDR and CDR2 is SFDVKD. The CDR3 consists of 14 residues. With 4 bases removed from V and 5 bases from J, the gap between germline ends came to 13 bases. In DNA, the CDR3 is TGTGCCACCAGTGACCCCTTTGGGGGGACTGAAGCTTTCTTT. Its protein is CATSDPFGGTEAFF.

This clonotype showed up just a few times. The chain recombines TRBV10-3 with TRBJ2-7; TRBD2 might be the D (6 bases). The CDR3 loop spans 14 amino acids. V gave up 8 bases and J gave up 6 bases, with 20 bases separating them. Germline V lookup: CDR1 ENHRY, CDR2 SYGVKD. CDR3 sequence: CAIGTSLGDGEQYF. The CDR3 bases are TGTGCCATCGGAACTAGCCTGGGAGACGGCGAGCAGTACTTC.